This TCR beta chain derives from a study of T cell responses to AZD1222 COVID-19 vaccine. Only in-frame clones appear in the TCRdb table, and some are missing; sequencing was by immunoSEQ multiplex PCR. This sample yields about 90,000 clones, of which around nine tenths are seen a single time; roughly 15% belongs to the top ten. The V and J ends lost 4 bases and 0 bases respectively, with 14 bases between them. From germline, CDR1 is SGHTA and CDR2 FQGTGA. This CDR3 has 16 amino acids. This clone was seen only once. This clonotype was obtained from an adult in good health. The chain combines TRBV7-3 with TRBJ2-3, with a possible D match to TRBD1 (7 bases). The specimen comprised peripheral blood, sampled on day 0 of AZD1222 vaccination. The CDR3 protein is CASSSQGGLSTDTQYF. The CDR3 DNA follows: TGTGCCAGCAGCTCCCAGGGGGGCCTGAGCACAGATACGCAGTATTTT.